This TCR beta chain appears in the sequencing data of a study of T cell responses to AZD1222 COVID-19 vaccine. Points from the study as a whole: At 160-218 and 743-854, vaccine-associated CD4 TCRs were dominant, and they spanned spike.

This CDR3 has 12 residues. J lost 9 bases, V lost 4 bases, and 5 bases had no gene match. The germline V gene encodes CDR1 MNHEY and CDR2 SMNVEV (reference sequence). Sequencing was performed with immunoSEQ multiplex PCR; in TCRdb, only in-frame clones are kept and a portion is missing. The sample consists of 90,000 to 120,000 clones, roughly 89% of them appearing once. About this clone: Its matching antigen is unknown.

The sequence derives from an adult in good health. The V and J genes are TRBV27 and TRBJ1-1, with 7 bases that match TRBD1. The sequencing here drew on peripheral blood, taken on day 0 of AZD1222 vaccination. Written as DNA, the CDR3 is TGTGCCAGCAGTTCGACAGGGAGCAAAGCTTTCTTT. The encoded protein is CASSSTGSKAFF.